These 19 T cell receptor beta chains share one sample of origin, sequenced in a study of blood T cells in healthy people across ages (dated by TCRdb to between 2015 and 2017). Receptor libraries were prepared by 5' RACE. The run used an Illumina HiSeq 2500. A second PCR of about 7 to 12 cycles was run with a J-beta primer mix and a sample-barcoded 5' primer. The public reads were run again by TCRdb, first through fastp at Q25 and then through MiXCR, and only productive beta chains were kept. A single entry per CDR3 protein holds the most common genes and DNA from its merged rows. This sample is represented by about 1,600,000 distinct CDR3 sequences; 42% of them were singletons. Roughly 8.2% of the sample lies in the top ten. Specimen: blood. The receptors derive from a woman younger than 35 in good health.

This clonotype showed up just a few times. The chain joins TRBV9 to TRBJ2-3, with a possible D match to TRBD2 (5 bases). The CDR3 is 15 amino acids. Germline V gives CDR1 SGDLS, CDR2 YYNGEE. The V end lost 0 bases, the J end lost 0 bases, and 8 bases lay between the germline ends. The DNA of the CDR3 is TGTGCCAGCAGCGTAGAGAGGGCTAGCACAGATACGCAGTATTTT. Protein: CASSVERASTDTQYF.

This clonotype has more than one count but fewer than ten. V is TRBV28 and J is TRBJ2-3; no definite D call. Trimming took 10 bases from V and 6 from J, leaving 32 bases between them. The CDR3 runs to 18 residues. CDR1 and CDR2 from the germline V gene are MDHEN and SYDVKM. The CDR3 bases are TGTGCCATCACGGACGGCCAAGGCCGCCATGGATCCCCGGATACGCAGTATTTT. Translating gives CAITDGQGRHGSPDTQYF.

In regard to this clonotype: Sequence at one end of the junction differs from germline and may be a read error. V and J are TRBV28 and TRBJ2-7, with a weak D call TRBD2 (6 bases). Looked up from germline, CDR1 is MDHEN and CDR2 is SYDVKM. CDR3 length: 13 residues. The CDR3 loop is CASNLRESYEQYF. Written as DNA, the CDR3 is TGTGCCAGCAATTTACGGGAGTCCTACGAGCAGTACTTC.

The chain employs TRBV20-1 and TRBJ2-5; the D gene is possibly TRBD1 (5 bases). Deletions cut 3 bases from V and 2 bases from J, with 13 bases between. Germline-derived CDR1 and CDR2 are DFQATT and SNEGSKA (reference sequence). The CDR3 has 14 residues. CDR3 residues: CSASAGLGQETQYF. CDR3 sequence (DNA): TGCAGTGCTAGTGCAGGGCTGGGGCAAGAGACCCAGTACTTC.

J is TRBJ2-1 and V is TRBV11-2; D uncertain. Germline loops: CDR1 SGHAT, CDR2 FQNNGV. CDR3 length: 18 residues. V was clipped by 0 bases and J by 0 bases, with 15 bases between them. CDR3 coding DNA: TGTGCCAGCAGCTTAGATCGTAAAAGGCGTAGCTCCTACAATGAGCAGTTCTTC. Translation: CASSLDRKRRSSYNEQFF.

This chain joins TRBV2 and TRBJ1-1, with D uncertain. Trimming pared 8 bases from V and 2 bases from J, leaving 12 bases between. Germline CDR1 reads SNHLY; CDR2 reads FYNNEI. The CDR3 sequence is 13 residues long. CDR3 nucleotides: TGTGCCAGCGGGTGGTCGACCAACACTGAAGCTTTCTTT. This gives the protein CASGWSTNTEAFF.

The chain employs TRBV12-3 or TRBV12-4 and TRBJ1-2, with D perhaps matching TRBD1 (5 bases). This CDR3 contains 13 residues. V was shortened by 5 bases and J by 6 bases, with 13 bases between the two germline ends. CDR3 loop: CASSRRRGDGYTF. CDR3 coding DNA: TGTGCCAGCAGTCGACGCCGGGGGGATGGCTACACCTTC.

This chain joins TRBV12-3 or TRBV12-4 and TRBJ1-5; no clear D gene. CDR3 length equals 17 residues. V was cut by 3 bases and J by 1 base, with 16 bases left in between. Written as DNA, the CDR3 is TGTGCCAGCAGTTTTTTGGTAGGGAGAGTGAGCAATCAGCCCCAGCATTTT. Its protein is CASSFLVGRVSNQPQHF.

This clonotype was observed a single time. The rearrangement links TRBV3-1 to TRBJ1-6, with unresolved D. Germline V CDR1 and CDR2: LGHDT, YNNKEL (reference sequence). The V end was cut by 6 bases, the J end by 6 bases, with 15 bases between. The CDR3 is made up of 15 amino acids. The CDR3 sequence is CASRAQDPINSPLHF. The CDR3 nucleotides read TGTGCCAGCAGGGCGCAAGACCCGATTAATTCACCCCTCCACTTT.

The J gene is TRBJ1-5, the V gene TRBV9, with 8 bases aligning to TRBD1. Trimming at V came to 0 bases and at J to 7 bases, leaving 3 bases not matched to a gene. The CDR3 runs to 14 residues. Germline V gives CDR1 SGDLS, CDR2 YYNGEE. As DNA, the CDR3 is TGTGCCAGCAGCGTAGCAGGGGGCGGACAGCCCCAGCATTTT. As protein: CASSVAGGGQPQHF.

The gene calls are TRBV15 and TRBJ2-7; D is undetermined. CDR3 size: 15 residues. V was cut by 4 bases and J by 7 bases, with 20 bases left in between. CDR1 is LNHNV, CDR2 YYDKDF, per germline (reference sequence). Written as DNA, the CDR3 is TGTGCCACCAGCATCTTTGGTAACGAACAAAATGAGCAGTACTTC. Translating gives CATSIFGNEQNEQYF.

The CDR3, as DNA: TGTGCCAGCAGCCGAGACCCATTCCGTACTGAAGCTTTCTTT. Amino acid sequence: CASSRDPFRTEAFF. This chain links TRBV6-5 with TRBJ1-1; D is ambiguous. CDR1 is MNHEY and CDR2 is SVGAGI in the germline V gene. The V end was cut by 6 bases, the J end by 5 bases, with 16 bases between. This CDR3 comprises 14 residues.

The chain has TRBV29-1 and TRBJ2-5; TRBD2 is a possible D gene (6 bases). Trimming took off 4 bases at V and 5 bases at J, with 23 bases between the two ends. Germline-derived CDR1 and CDR2 are SQVTM and ANQGSEA. The CDR3 is made up of 16 amino acids. CDR3 region: CSVAIGSVSLSETQYF. The CDR3 nucleotides are TGCAGCGTTGCCATCGGGAGCGTGAGTCTTTCGGAGACCCAGTACTTC. Based on the CDR3 plus reference TRBV29-1 and TRBJ2-5, the full variable domain is SAVISQKPSRDICQRGTSLTIQCQVDSQVTMMFWYRQQPGQSLTLIATANQGSEATYESGFVIDKFPISRPNLTFSTLTVSNMSPEDSSIYLCSVAIGSVSLSETQYFGPGTRLLVL.

J is TRBJ2-1 and V is TRBV7-8; either TRBD1 or TRBD2 may supply D (5 bases each). This CDR3 comprises 18 residues. CDR1 is SGHVS and CDR2 is FQNEAQ in the germline V gene. The V end lost 2 bases, the J end lost 1 base, and 18 bases lay between the germline ends. The CDR3 nucleotides read TGTGCCAGCAGCTTAACGAATATGGGGGAGTGGTCCTACAATGAGCAGTTCTTC. It is translated as CASSLTNMGEWSYNEQFF.

This clonotype was observed once. The J gene is TRBJ1-2, the V gene TRBV7-9; 8 bases agree with TRBD1. V dropped 1 base and J dropped 3; count of bases not matched to a gene: 4. This CDR3 has 15 residues. Germline CDR1 is SEHNR and CDR2 is FQNEAQ (reference sequence). CDR3 nucleotide sequence: TGTGCCAGCAGCTTAGGGGCAGGGGGCGACTATGGCTACACCTTC. Translating it yields CASSLGAGGDYGYTF.

The chain combines TRBV7-9 with TRBJ2-1; D is uncertain. The CDR3 is 15 residues long. Trimming shortened V by 3 bases and J by 4 bases, and 13 bases separated the two germline ends. Germline V gene lookup returns CDR1 SEHNR and CDR2 FQNEAQ (reference sequence). The CDR3 coding sequence is TGTGCCAGCAGCTTCTCGGAGAGCGCATACAATGAGCAGTTCTTC. Its protein is CASSFSESAYNEQFF. The whole variable domain, remainder taken from reference TRBV7-9 and TRBJ2-1, is DTGVSQNPRHKITKRGQNVTFRCDPISEHNRLYWYRQTLGQGPEFLTYFQNEAQLEKSRLLSDRFSAERPKGSFSTLEIQRTEQGDSAMYLCASSFSESAYNEQFFGPGTRLTVL.

This clonotype was observed a single time. The chain combines TRBV5-1 with TRBJ2-7, with 11 positions matching TRBD2. The junction had 17 bases not matched to a gene; V was cut back by 4 bases and J by 5 bases. The germline CDR1 and CDR2 sequences are SGHRS and YFSETQ. This CDR3 spans 18 amino acids. CDR3 in amino acids: CASSLRGTSGTRSDEQYF. In nucleotides, the CDR3 is TGCGCCAGCAGCCTTAGAGGGACTAGCGGTACTCGCTCGGACGAGCAGTACTTC.

This clonotype came up a few times. The chain couples TRBV19 to TRBJ2-1; TRBD1 agrees at 7 bases. Germline CDR1 reads LNHDA; CDR2 reads SQIVND (reference sequence). CDR3 size: 13 residues. The V and J ends lost 11 bases and 10 bases, in that order; junction bases with no gene match: 14. This CDR3 is CAARDRVIGEQFF. In nucleotides, the CDR3 is TGTGCCGCCCGGGACAGAGTCATCGGGGAGCAGTTCTTC.

The V call is TRBV7-2, the J call TRBJ2-1, with 7 positions matching TRBD1. The CDR3 extends over 16 amino acids. Unmatched junction bases numbered 8, after V lost 6 bases and J lost 0 bases. CDR1 and CDR2 (germline): SGHTA, FQGNSA. CDR3 amino acids: CASRTRTGVSYNEQFF. CDR3 bases: TGTGCCAGCAGAACCCGGACAGGAGTCTCCTACAATGAGCAGTTCTTC.